This T cell receptor (beta chain) was captured in a study of blood T cell repertoires in COVID-19. As for the study in general: Samples taken during acute and convalescent COVID-19 were collected in the United States, Italy and Spain. The analysed material was cDNA or gDNA that came from T cells, B-cell-depleted T cells, or PBMCs.

The CDR3 covers 15 residues. The V gene lost 2 bases and the J gene lost 1 base, with 11 bases spanning the gap. CDR1 MNHEY and CDR2 SVGAGI come from the germline V gene. Authors' methods: Estimates of nucleated cell counts were drawn from the amplification of reference gene primers. Sequencing used immunoSEQ multiplex PCR; TCRdb keeps in-frame clones, though not all of them. V and J calls and clone size are given by that table; D and trimming were obtained from the DNA. The sample includes a few hundred thousand clones, roughly nine tenths of them seen just once. The receptor was isolated from a woman between 18 and 29 years old who had recovered from COVID-19. The chain employs TRBV6-5 and TRBJ1-1, with TRBD1 as a possible D gene (6 bases). What was sequenced was peripheral blood. The CDR3 bases are TGTGCCAGCAGTTACCAGACAGGATGGAACACTGAAGCTTTCTTT. This codes for CASSYQTGWNTEAFF.